Listed below are T cell receptor beta chains from one sample, sequenced in a study of CD8+CD57+ T cells in acquired aplastic anemia. TCRdb re-analysed the reads in MiXCR, keeping a single row per CDR3 protein. In the table there are over 150,000 distinct CDR3 sequences, roughly 40% of which are singletons. Source material: sorted CD4+, CD8+, or CD8+CD57+ T cells (not recorded which) from PBMCs. The receptors here all came from a human donor in good health. Each CDR3 is given with its conserved first and last residue. Each record gives: V gene, D gene, clone size, J gene, CDR3 DNA, CDR3 protein. A D gene is named only where the DNA matches it firmly. Some rows mark clone size as missing; the rest say once, few, many or name a class of expanded clone.

TRBV7-7,TRBD2,many,TRBJ2-7,TGTGCTAGCAGCCTCCTCTATCTAGCGGGAGGGCCGTACGAGCAGTACTTC,CASSLLYLAGGPYEQYF
TRBV14,NA,many,TRBJ2-7,TGTGCCAGCAGCCCCATAGGGGTAGCGGCCTCCTACGAGCAGTACTTC,CASSPIGVAASYEQYF
TRBV20-1,NA,NA,TRBJ2-1,TGCAGTGCTAGCCCCCTAACGGGAGACAATGAGCAGTTCTTC,CSASPLTGDNEQFF
TRBV19,TRBD1,few,TRBJ2-3,TGTGCCAGTACTCAGGGGGTCGGCACAGATACGCAGTATTTT,CASTQGVGTDTQYF
TRBV25-1,NA,NA,TRBJ1-6,TGTGCCAGCAGTGGTAATTCACCCCTCCACTTT,CASSGNSPLHF
TRBV7-9,NA,NA,TRBJ1-1,TGTGCCAGCAGCACAGAAGGGGTCGGCACTGAAGCTTTCTTT,CASSTEGVGTEAFF
TRBV4-3,TRBD2,few,TRBJ2-5,TGCGCCAGCAGCCAACAACGTACCGGGACTAGCGGGGGGCCGTACCAAGAGACCCAGTACTTC,CASSQQRTGTSGGPYQETQYF
TRBV14,TRBD1,many,TRBJ2-7,TGTGCCAGCAGCCAAGATCCCGGACAGGGAGCCGACTACGAGCAGTACTTC,CASSQDPGQGADYEQYF
TRBV29-1,TRBD1,many,TRBJ2-3,TGCAGCGTTGAAGCGACAGGGTCGGGTCGCACAGATACGCAGTATTTT,CSVEATGSGRTDTQYF
TRBV10-2,TRBD2,NA,TRBJ2-3,TGCGCCAGCAGTGAGATGGCGGCTAGCGGGGGGCGCACAGATACGCAGTATTTT,CASSEMAASGGRTDTQYF
TRBV13,NA,many,TRBJ2-3,TGTGCCAGCATCCGAAAGGCGAGGACTGGCACAGATACGCAGTATTTT,CASIRKARTGTDTQYF
TRBV29-1,TRBD2,NA,TRBJ2-7,TGCAGCCTTAGGTCGGGGGGTTACACCTACGAGCAGTACTTC,CSLRSGGYTYEQYF
TRBV4-2,TRBD2,few,TRBJ2-1,TGTGCCAGCAACCCCCGGGAGCGGGGGGCCTACAATGAGCAGTTCTTC,CASNPRERGAYNEQFF
TRBV20-1,NA,NA,TRBJ1-2,TGCAGTAATCAACCACAAGACTTCTATGGCTACACCTTC,CSNQPQDFYGYTF
TRBV2,NA,NA,TRBJ1-6,TGTGCCAGTGGAACACCGGGGGGCTATAATTCACCCCTCCACTTT,CASGTPGGYNSPLHF
TRBV25-1,NA,many,TRBJ2-7,TGTGCCAGCAGTGAATTGGGCTACGAGCAGTACTTC,CASSELGYEQYF
TRBV7-3,TRBD1,many,TRBJ1-1,TGTGCCAGCAGCCGTACAGGGGACACTGAAGCTTTCTTT,CASSRTGDTEAFF
TRBV5-1,TRBD2,many,TRBJ2-7,TGCGCCAGCAGTGAGACTAGCGGGGGCTTAGGTGAGCAGTACTTC,CASSETSGGLGEQYF
TRBV5-1,NA,NA,TRBJ2-3,TGCGCCAGCAGCCGGGCCGGGACGATCACAGATACGCAGTATTTT,CASSRAGTITDTQYF
TRBV5-1,NA,many,TRBJ2-1,TGCGCCAGCAGCTTTAACCCGCCGGGAGAGCAGTTCTTC,CASSFNPPGEQFF
TRBV20-1,TRBD1,NA,TRBJ1-2,TGCAGTTGGGGGGGAGCGGGGACAGGACTCGGCTACACCTTC,CSWGGAGTGLGYTF
TRBV18,NA,NA,TRBJ2-1,TGTGCCAGCTCACCAAGGGAAGGAGGTGAGCAGTTCTTC,CASSPREGGEQFF
TRBV12-3/TRBV12-4,TRBD1,many,TRBJ1-2,TGTGCCAGCACCGTACAGGGGGCGTTGAGTGGCTACACCTTC,CASTVQGALSGYTF
TRBV7-3,NA,NA,TRBJ2-5,TGTGCCAGCAGCTTTGGGCTGGGGCAGGAGACCCAGTACTTC,CASSFGLGQETQYF
TRBV6-1,TRBD1,many,TRBJ1-2,TGTGCCAGCAGCCCTCATACACGGGACAGAAACTATGGCTACACCTTC,CASSPHTRDRNYGYTF
TRBV20-1,TRBD1,NA,TRBJ1-4,TGCAGTGCTACACCGGGACAGGGGGGTTGGGCTAATGAAAAACTGTTTTTT,CSATPGQGGWANEKLFF
TRBV29-1,TRBD1,once,TRBJ1-1,TGCAGCGTCGGGACAGGCCCTGAAGCTTTCTTT,CSVGTGPEAFF
TRBV7-7,NA,NA,TRBJ2-3,TGTGCCAGCAGCCCCGAAGGTCATACGCAGTATTTT,CASSPEGHTQYF
TRBV2,NA,many,TRBJ2-4,TGTGCCAGCAGGGCAATGTCCGGGGGTTTAGCCAAAAACATTCAGTACTTC,CASRAMSGGLAKNIQYF
TRBV7-9,TRBD2,NA,TRBJ2-7,TGTGCCAGCAGGATCAGCGGGACCTACGAGCAGTACTTC,CASRISGTYEQYF
TRBV10-3,NA,NA,TRBJ2-3,TGTGCCATCAGTGAGCCCCTACTATGGCAGGCTAACACAGATACGCAGTATTTT,CAISEPLLWQANTDTQYF
TRBV2,NA,NA,TRBJ1-5,TGTGTCAGCAGTGCCGGGAAGGGCAATCAGCCCCAGCATTTT,CVSSAGKGNQPQHF
TRBV7-2,NA,NA,TRBJ2-7,TGTGCCAGCAGCTTAGTTGGGGCGCTTGGATACGAGCAGTACTTC,CASSLVGALGYEQYF
TRBV29-1,NA,NA,TRBJ2-7,TGCAGCGTTGTGTGGAACGAGCAGTACTTC,CSVVWNEQYF
TRBV6-1,NA,few,TRBJ2-6,TGTGCCAGCAGCACGGACCGAATCTCTGGGGCCAACGTCCTGACTTTC,CASSTDRISGANVLTF
TRBV20-1,NA,many,TRBJ2-7,TGCAGTGCTAGGGGGGGGCCCTGGGAGCAGTACTTC,CSARGGPWEQYF
TRBV5-4,TRBD2,NA,TRBJ2-3,TGTGCCAGCAGCTTGGGACTAGCGGGGGGGGAAGATACGCAGTATTTT,CASSLGLAGGEDTQYF
TRBV15,NA,many,TRBJ1-2,TGTGCCACCAGCAGAAGATTGGGGGAGCTGGACTATGGCTACACCTTC,CATSRRLGELDYGYTF
TRBV7-2,NA,NA,TRBJ1-5,TGCGCCCGCAGCTCCCGTCGGGAGCTACATCAGCCCCAGCATTTT,CARSSRRELHQPQHF
TRBV7-3,NA,NA,TRBJ2-6,TGTGCCAGTAGTAGGACTGGGGCCAACGTCCTGACTTTC,CASSRTGANVLTF
TRBV20-1,TRBD2,NA,TRBJ2-7,TGCAGTGCCTCTAGCGGGGGCAGCTCCTACGAGCAGTACTTC,CSASSGGSSYEQYF
TRBV2,NA,many,TRBJ1-2,TGTGCCAGCAGTTCGGGCAGGGTAGCCTATGGCTACACCTTC,CASSSGRVAYGYTF
TRBV7-3,NA,NA,TRBJ1-2,TGTGCCAGCAGCCCGACGGTGAACTATGGCTACACCTTC,CASSPTVNYGYTF
TRBV5-4,NA,NA,TRBJ1-1,TGTGCCAGCAGCTCGGACATGGGGCGAGGTGTAAACACTGAAGCTTTCTTT,CASSSDMGRGVNTEAFF
TRBV4-1,TRBD1,NA,TRBJ1-1,TGCGCCAGCAGCCAGGCCGACAGGGACGGCACTGAAGCTTTCTTT,CASSQADRDGTEAFF
TRBV7-6,TRBD2,NA,TRBJ2-7,TGTGCCAGCAGCTTAGAAGCGGGGGTCTCCTACGAGCAGTACTTC,CASSLEAGVSYEQYF
TRBV20-1,NA,NA,TRBJ2-7,TGCAGTGCTAGCCACAGGGATGACCACGAGCCGTACTTC,CSASHRDDHEPYF
TRBV6-4,NA,many,TRBJ1-5,TGTGCCAGCAAAGGGGGAGGGGGAAATCAGCCCCAGCATTTT,CASKGGGGNQPQHF
TRBV10-3,TRBD1,few,TRBJ1-2,TGTGCCACCCACGGACAGGCGGATGGCTACACCTTC,CATHGQADGYTF
TRBV20-1,TRBD1,NA,TRBJ2-7,TGCAGTGCTAGGGGGGACAGGGCATGGTACGAGCAGTACTTC,CSARGDRAWYEQYF
TRBV9,NA,NA,TRBJ2-1,TGTGCCAGCAGCGTAGAAAGCGTACCGTACAATGAGCAGTTCTTC,CASSVESVPYNEQFF